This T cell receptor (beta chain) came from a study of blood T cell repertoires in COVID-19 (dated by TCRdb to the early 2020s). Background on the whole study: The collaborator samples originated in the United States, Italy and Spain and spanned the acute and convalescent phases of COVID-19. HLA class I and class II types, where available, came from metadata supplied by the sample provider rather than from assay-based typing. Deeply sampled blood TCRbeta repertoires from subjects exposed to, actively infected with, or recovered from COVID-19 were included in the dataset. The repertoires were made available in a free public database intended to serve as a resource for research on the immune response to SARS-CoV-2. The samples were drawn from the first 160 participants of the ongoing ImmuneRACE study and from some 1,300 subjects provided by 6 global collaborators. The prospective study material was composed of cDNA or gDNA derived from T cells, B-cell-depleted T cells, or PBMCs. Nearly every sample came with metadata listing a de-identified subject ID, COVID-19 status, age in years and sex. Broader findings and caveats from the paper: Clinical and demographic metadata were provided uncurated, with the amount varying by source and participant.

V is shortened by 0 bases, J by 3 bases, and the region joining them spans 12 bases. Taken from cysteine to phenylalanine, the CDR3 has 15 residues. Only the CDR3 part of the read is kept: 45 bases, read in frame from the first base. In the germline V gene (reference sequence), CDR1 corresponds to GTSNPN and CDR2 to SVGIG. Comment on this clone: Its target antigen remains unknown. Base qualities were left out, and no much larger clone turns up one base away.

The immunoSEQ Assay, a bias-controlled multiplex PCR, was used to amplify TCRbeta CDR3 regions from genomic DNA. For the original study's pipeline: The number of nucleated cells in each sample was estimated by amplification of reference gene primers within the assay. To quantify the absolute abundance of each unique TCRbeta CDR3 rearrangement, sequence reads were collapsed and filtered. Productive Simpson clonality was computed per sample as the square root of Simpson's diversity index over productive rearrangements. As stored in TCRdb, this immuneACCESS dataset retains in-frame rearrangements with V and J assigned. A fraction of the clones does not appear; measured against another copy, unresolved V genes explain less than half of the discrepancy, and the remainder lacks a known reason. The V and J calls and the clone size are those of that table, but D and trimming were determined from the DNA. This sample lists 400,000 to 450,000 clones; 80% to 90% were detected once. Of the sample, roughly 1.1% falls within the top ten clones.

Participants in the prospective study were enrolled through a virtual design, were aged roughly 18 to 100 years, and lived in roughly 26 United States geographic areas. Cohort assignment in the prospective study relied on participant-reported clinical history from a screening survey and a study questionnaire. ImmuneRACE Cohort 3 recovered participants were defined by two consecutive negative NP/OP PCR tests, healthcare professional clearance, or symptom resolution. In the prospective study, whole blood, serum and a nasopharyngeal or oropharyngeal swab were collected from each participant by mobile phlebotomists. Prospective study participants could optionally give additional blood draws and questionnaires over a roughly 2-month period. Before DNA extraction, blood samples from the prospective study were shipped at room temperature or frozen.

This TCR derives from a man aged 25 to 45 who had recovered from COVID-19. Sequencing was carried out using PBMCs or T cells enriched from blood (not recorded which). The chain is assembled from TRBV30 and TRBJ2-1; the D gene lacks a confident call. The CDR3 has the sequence CAWSVQAGYYNEQFF. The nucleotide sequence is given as TGTGCCTGGAGTGTTCAGGCTGGTTACTACAATGAGCAGTTCTTC.